Reported below is one T cell receptor (beta chain). What it binds is not known. Trimming left V 4 bases short and J 9 bases short, with 14 bases between. The germline CDR1 and CDR2 sequences are SEHNR and FQNEAQ (reference sequence). This CDR3 has 13 amino acids. The data originate from a study of PD-1 blockade in classical Hodgkin lymphoma. The protocol was immunoSEQ multiplex PCR, while the TCRdb copy is restricted to in-frame clones and leaves out a portion. Of roughly 39,000 clones in the sample, more than 60% were seen once. Described time point: cycle 4 day 1 (C4D1), after 6 weeks of nivolumab. All patients relapsed after autologous stem cell transplantation, and brentuximab vedotin exposure varied. Study findings and constraints: Diminished baseline TCR diversity has been reported in newly diagnosed patients relative to healthy donors. Complete responders' baseline diversity resembled that of newly diagnosed patients.

The sample in question was peripheral blood mononuclear cells (PBMCs), obtained before the fourth cycle of nivolumab. This TCR derives from a human donor with classical Hodgkin lymphoma. The chain employs TRBV7-9 and TRBJ2-3; D is unresolved. The CDR3 spells CASSSRGPITQYF. Written as DNA, the CDR3 is TGTGCCAGCAGCTCACGTGGTCCAATCACGCAGTATTTT. The full variable domain, rest sourced from reference TRBV7-9 and TRBJ2-3, is DTGVSQNPRHKITKRGQNVTFRCDPISEHNRLYWYRQTLGQGPEFLTYFQNEAQLEKSRLLSDRFSAERPKGSFSTLEIQRTEQGDSAMYLCASSSRGPITQYFGPGTRLTVL.